This T cell receptor beta chain was retrieved from a study of blood T cell repertoires in COVID-19. The repertoire was sequenced with immunoSEQ multiplex PCR; TCRdb's copy has only in-frame clones and lacks some. This sample has about 75,000 clones, with approximately 90% found just once. Germline CDR1 and CDR2: SEHNR and FQNEAQ (reference sequence). The ends lost 4 bases at V and 6 bases at J; junction bases unmatched: 4. The CDR3 runs 14 residues. The table lists this clone with a few counts. Sequenced sample: peripheral blood. The receptor was isolated from a human donor in a cohort sampled during active COVID-19. V gene TRBV7-9 combines with J gene TRBJ2-7; 12 bases map to TRBD1. The DNA for the CDR3 is TGTGCCAGCAGCTCGGGACAGGGGGCAGTCGAGCAGTACTTC. Amino acid sequence: CASSSGQGAVEQYF.